Shown below are 14 T cell receptor beta chains from a single sample sequenced in a study of cytotoxic CD8 clonotypes in ibrutinib-treated CLL. This table comes from immunoSEQ multiplex PCR, and its TCRdb copy is limited to in-frame clones, with some not included. Counted here are around 300,000 clones, around four fifths occurring once; the ten biggest clones make up 6.5% to 8.5%. The specimen was PBMCs, collected before ibrutinib treatment. These TCRs come from a human donor with chronic lymphocytic leukemia.

J is TRBJ2-7 and V is TRBV11-1; maybe TRBD1 (6 bases). Trimming pared 4 bases from V and 3 bases from J, leaving 16 bases between. This CDR3 is built from 15 residues. Germline CDR1 and CDR2: SGHAT and FQDESV (reference sequence). The chain's CDR3 is CASSWTDVSHYEQYF. CDR3 nucleotides: TGTGCCAGCAGCTGGACAGACGTCTCTCACTACGAGCAGTACTTC.

V usage is TRBV9 and J usage is TRBJ2-7; 12 bases line up with TRBD2. The CDR3 runs to 17 residues. CDR1 SGDLS and CDR2 YYNGEE come from the germline V gene. With V trimmed by 5 bases and J by 5 bases, 14 bases remained unmatched. This chain's CDR3 is CASSAGAETSGRHEQYF. CDR3 coding DNA: TGTGCCAGCAGTGCGGGCGCCGAGACTAGCGGGAGACACGAGCAGTACTTC.

The chain employs TRBV15 and TRBJ2-7, with 12 bases that match TRBD2. Germline V CDR1 and CDR2: LNHNV, YYDKDF (reference sequence). V lost 0 bases, J lost 4 bases, and 10 bases stayed unmatched. The CDR3 spans 18 residues. This CDR3 is CATSRDRKVTSGRYEQYF. Here the CDR3 DNA reads TGTGCCACCAGCAGAGATCGCAAAGTGACTAGCGGGAGATACGAGCAGTACTTC.

The rearrangement uses TRBV29-1 and TRBJ1-2, with 8 bases aligning to TRBD1. The J segment lost 4 bases and the V segment lost 3 bases, leaving 7 bases of the junction unmatched. Germline V gene lookup returns CDR1 SQVTM and CDR2 ANQGSEA. CDR3 length equals 14 residues. CDR3 DNA sequence: TGCAGCGTTGAGGTTACAGGGGGGGGCTATGGCTACACCTTC. Residues: CSVEVTGGGYGYTF.

The chain carries TRBV10-1 and TRBJ1-5; tentatively, D is TRBD1 (6 bases). Germline V lookup: CDR1 WNHNN, CDR2 SYGVQD (reference sequence). This CDR3 is built from 16 residues. The V gene lost 6 bases and the J gene lost 1 base, with 16 bases spanning the gap. DNA of the CDR3: TGCGCCAGCAGGTCCACAGGGAAACCGAGCAATCAGCCCCAGCATTTT. Amino acid sequence: CASRSTGKPSNQPQHF.

For the CDR3, the DNA is TGTGCCAGTGGGGACCAACAAGAGACCCAGTACTTC. Translated, it gives CASGDQQETQYF. The chain recombines TRBV28 with TRBJ2-5, with D perhaps TRBD1 or TRBD2 (5 bases each). The CDR3 sequence is 12 residues long. CDR1 MDHEN and CDR2 SYDVKM come from the germline V gene. Trimming removed 9 bases at V and 2 bases at J, with 10 bases between.

The V and J genes are TRBV29-1 and TRBJ2-3; D gene unclear. The CDR3 is 13 residues long. Germline CDR1 reads SQVTM; CDR2 reads ANQGSEA. Trimming stripped 2 bases from V and 1 base from J, with 7 bases between. For the CDR3, the DNA is TGCAGCGTTGAAAACATCGGCACAGATACGCAGTATTTT. It codes for CSVENIGTDTQYF.

J is TRBJ2-1 and V is TRBV11-3; D ambiguous. The ends were cut back, 0 bases at V and 7 bases at J, with 10 bases in the middle. Germline loops: CDR1 SGHNT, CDR2 YENEEA. The CDR3 covers 14 residues. The CDR3 nucleotides read TGTGCCAGCAGCTTAGATCGGTTGGTAAATGAGCAGTTCTTC. Amino acid sequence: CASSLDRLVNEQFF.

As DNA, the CDR3 is TGTGCCAGCAGCCCCCTCCAGGGGTTTTTCGGCAAAAACATTCAGTACTTC. It encodes CASSPLQGFFGKNIQYF. The chain is built from TRBV5-6 and TRBJ2-4; tentatively, D is TRBD1 (6 bases). The CDR3 runs to 17 residues. V was trimmed by 4 bases and J by 3 bases, leaving 20 bases between them. Per germline, CDR1 SGHDT and CDR2 YYEEEE.

The chain has TRBV27 and TRBJ2-1; 15 nucleotides match TRBD2. The CDR3 sequence is 19 residues long. Germline lookup yields CDR1 MNHEY and CDR2 SMNVEV (reference sequence). The junction had 8 bases not matched to a gene; V was cut back by 1 base and J by 4 bases. The CDR3 nucleotides are TGTGCCAGCAGTTTATTTATCGGACTAGCGGGAGGGGCTTACAATGAGCAGTTCTTC. As protein: CASSLFIGLAGGAYNEQFF.

This sequence joins TRBV30 and TRBJ1-1; a weak D match, TRBD1 (5 bases). The V end was cut by 2 bases, the J end by 2 bases, with 12 bases between. Germline assignment: CDR1 GTSNPN and CDR2 SVGIG (reference sequence). The CDR3 consists of 14 residues. CDR3 in amino acids: CAWSKGTGNTEAFF. In nucleotides, the CDR3 is TGTGCCTGGAGTAAGGGGACGGGAAACACTGAAGCTTTCTTT.

The gene calls are TRBV11-1 and TRBJ2-5; 9 nucleotides agree with TRBD2. Unmatched junction bases numbered 13, after V lost 5 bases and J lost 9 bases. The CDR3 covers 15 residues. CDR1 and CDR2 from the germline V gene are SGHAT and FQDESV (reference sequence). CDR3 in DNA: TGTGCCAGCAGCACCCCGGGACTAGCAATCATGGCCCAGTACTTC. This codes for CASSTPGLAIMAQYF.

Note on this clone: Different DNA sequences within this sample yield the same CDR3. The J gene is TRBJ1-4, the V gene TRBV4-2; the D gene is possibly TRBD1 (5 bases). Germline V lookup: CDR1 LGHNA, CDR2 YNFKEQ. Trimming took 2 bases from V and 0 from J, leaving 10 bases between them. There are 16 residues in the CDR3. CDR3 amino acids: CASSQTDSATNEKLFF. The CDR3 DNA reads as TGTGCCAGCAGCCAAACCGACAGTGCAACTAATGAAAAACTGTTTTTT.

The genes are TRBV6-5 and TRBJ2-7, with TRBD1 identical over 8 bases. CDR1 and CDR2 (germline): MNHEY, SVGAGI. The CDR3 is made up of 15 amino acids. V gave up 4 bases and J gave up 2 bases; unmatched junction bases: 7. The CDR3: CASSLRTGSPYEQYF. The CDR3 DNA is TGTGCCAGCAGTTTACGGACAGGGTCCCCCTACGAGCAGTACTTC.